Given below is one T cell receptor beta chain in context. The antigen is unknown. The data derive from a study of T cells in Graves' hyperthyroidism and ophthalmopathy. Study-wide points: Separating ophthalmopathy from stable hyperthyroidism was achieved by a 13 V-J model.

Each ophthalmopathy patient scored at least 3 on the Clinical Activity Score and at least 4 on NOSPECS grade, with duration under 3 months. Exclusion of patients followed from uncontrolled infection, other autoimmune disease, pregnancy or lactation. The investigators amplified TCR beta CDR3 regions from RNA transcripts. TCR CDR3 regions were first amplified by RT-PCR with HTBI primers. One entry per CDR3 protein results from TCRdb running MiXCR on the multiplex PCR reads. The sample includes over 350,000 distinct CDR3 sequences, 14% to 15% of them seen just once. Sequenced input: blood. The source of this sequence is a man between 18 and 29 years old with Graves' ophthalmopathy.

Here the CDR3 reads CASSSELAAGTDTQYF. In DNA form, the CDR3 reads TGTGCCAGCAGTTCGGAACTAGCGGCTGGCACAGATACGCAGTATTTT. The chain employs TRBV6-9 and TRBJ2-3, with 8 bases aligning to TRBD2. The trim removed 4 bases at V and 1 base at J, leaving 7 bases unmatched. CDR3 length: 16 amino acids. Germline V gives CDR1 MNHGY, CDR2 SVAAGI.